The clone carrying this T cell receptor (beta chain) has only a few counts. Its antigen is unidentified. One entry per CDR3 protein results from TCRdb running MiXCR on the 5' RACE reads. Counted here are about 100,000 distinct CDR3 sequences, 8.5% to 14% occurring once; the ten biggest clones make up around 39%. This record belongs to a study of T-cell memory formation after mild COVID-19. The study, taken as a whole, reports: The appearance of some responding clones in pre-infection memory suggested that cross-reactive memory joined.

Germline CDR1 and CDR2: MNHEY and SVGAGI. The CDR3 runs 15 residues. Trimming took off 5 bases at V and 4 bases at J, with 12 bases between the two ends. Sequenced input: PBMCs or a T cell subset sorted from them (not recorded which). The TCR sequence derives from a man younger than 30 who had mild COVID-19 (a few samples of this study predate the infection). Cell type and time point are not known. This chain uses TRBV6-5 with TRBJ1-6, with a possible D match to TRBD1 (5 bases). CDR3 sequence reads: CASSRAGPYNSPLHF. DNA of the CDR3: TGTGCCAGCAGTCGAGCGGGGCCGTATAATTCACCCCTCCACTTT.